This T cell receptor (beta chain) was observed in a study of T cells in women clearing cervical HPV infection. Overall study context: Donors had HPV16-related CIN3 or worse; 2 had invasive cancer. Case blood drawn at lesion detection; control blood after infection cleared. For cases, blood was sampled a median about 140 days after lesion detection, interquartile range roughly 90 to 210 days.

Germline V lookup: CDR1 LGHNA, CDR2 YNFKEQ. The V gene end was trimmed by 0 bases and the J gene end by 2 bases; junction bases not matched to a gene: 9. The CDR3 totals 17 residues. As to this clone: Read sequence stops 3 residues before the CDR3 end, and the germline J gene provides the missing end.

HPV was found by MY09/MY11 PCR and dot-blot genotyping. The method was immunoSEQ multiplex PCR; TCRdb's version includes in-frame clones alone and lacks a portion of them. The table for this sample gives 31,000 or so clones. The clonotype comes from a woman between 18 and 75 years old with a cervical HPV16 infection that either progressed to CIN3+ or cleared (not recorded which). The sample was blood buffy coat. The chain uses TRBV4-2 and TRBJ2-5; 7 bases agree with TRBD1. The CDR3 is CASSQDVSRTGQETQYF. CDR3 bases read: TGTGCCAGCAGCCAAGATGTGTCCAGGACAGGACAAGAGACC.